The present T cell receptor beta chain was sequenced within a study of blood T cell repertoires in COVID-19. Looking at the study overall: Samples taken during acute and convalescent COVID-19 were collected in the United States, Italy and Spain.

Germline CDR1 and CDR2: MDHEN and SYDVKM. This CDR3 is built from 15 residues. The trim removed 8 bases at V and 5 bases at J, leaving 9 bases unmatched. The table came from immunoSEQ multiplex PCR; TCRdb's copy has only in-frame clones and leaves some out. The sample has about 120,000 clones, around 81% seen once. The chain combines TRBV28 with TRBJ1-6, with TRBD1 identical over 7 bases. Sequencing was done on a sample of peripheral blood. The TCR comes from a man between 60 and 75 years old with acute or convalescent COVID-19. The CDR3 is CASSPGTVNNSPLHF. The CDR3 DNA follows: TGTGCCAGCTCCCCCGGGACAGTAAATAATTCACCCCTCCACTTT. Looking up the rest from reference TRBV28 and TRBJ1-6 gives the full variable domain: DVKVTQSSRYLVKRTGEKVFLECVQDMDHENMFWYRQDPGLGLRLIYFSYDVKMKEKGDIPEGYSVSREKKERFSLILESASTNQTSMYLCASSPGTVNNSPLHFGNGTRLTVT.